A selection of T cell receptor beta chains follows, all from one sample in a study of shared clonotypes between healthy human individuals. Only in-frame clones appear in the TCRdb table, and some are missing; sequencing was by immunoSEQ multiplex PCR. The table lists about 1.9 million clones, over 85% of them singletons. Sequenced sample: naive CD8+ T cells from PBMCs. These receptors were taken from a man aged 18 to 30 in good health. Some clones in this sample may be carry-over from other donors' samples. CDR3s include the opening cysteine and the closing phenylalanine or tryptophan. D genes are given only for firm matches. Only part of the rows carry a size: once, few, many, or a class if the clone is expanded.

D	size	V	J	length	CDR3	DNA
TRBD1	few	TRBV5-1	TRBJ1-1	15	CASSSLTGSDTEAFF	TGCGCCAGCAGCTCCTTGACAGGGTCGGACACTGAAGCTTTCTTT
.	.	TRBV15	TRBJ2-3	17	CATSSVGTGLITDTQYF	TGTGCCACCAGCTCGGTGGGGACTGGACTAATCACAGATACGCAGTATTTT
.	.	TRBV27	TRBJ2-1	15	CASSSRLVSYNEQFF	TGTGCCAGCAGTTCTCGACTAGTCTCCTACAATGAGCAGTTCTTC
TRBD2	.	TRBV10-3	TRBJ2-3	15	CAISERLAGSDTQYF	TGTGCCATCAGTGAGCGTCTAGCGGGATCAGATACGCAGTATTTT
.	.	TRBV10-1	TRBJ2-7	14	CASSDPDSSYEQYF	TGCGCCAGCAGTGACCCGGACAGCTCCTACGAGCAGTACTTC
.	.	TRBV5-1	TRBJ2-3	15	CASSLGGVLTDTQYF	TGCGCCAGCAGCTTGGGGGGAGTTTTGACAGATACGCAGTATTTT
TRBD2	.	TRBV7-7	TRBJ2-7	15	CASSFRLAPSYEQYF	TGTGCCAGCAGCTTCCGACTAGCGCCATCCTACGAGCAGTACTTC
.	.	TRBV18	TRBJ2-5	14	CASSTKGGQETQYF	TGTGCCAGCTCAACAAAGGGGGGACAAGAGACCCAGTACTTC
.	.	TRBV7-9	TRBJ2-7	12	CASSSAGDEQYF	TGTGCCAGCAGCTCCGCAGGGGACGAGCAGTACTTC
.	.	TRBV27	TRBJ2-7	14	CASSWIGNSYEQYF	TGTGCCAGCAGTTGGATAGGGAACTCCTACGAGCAGTACTTC
TRBD1	.	TRBV27	TRBJ2-7	14	CASSPGQGGYEQYF	TGTGCCAGCAGTCCCGGACAGGGAGGATACGAGCAGTACTTC
.	.	TRBV27	TRBJ2-3	15	CASSFLEERTDTQYF	TGTGCCAGCAGTTTCCTGGAAGAGCGCACAGATACGCAGTATTTT
.	.	TRBV5-5	TRBJ2-3	12	CASSNRGDTQYF	TGTGCCAGCAGCAACAGAGGGGATACGCAGTATTTT
.	.	TRBV5-1	TRBJ2-5	15	CASSLEGNIQETQYF	TGCGCCAGCAGCTTGGAAGGGAATATCCAAGAGACCCAGTACTTC
TRBD2	once	TRBV7-9	TRBJ2-5	17	CASSMSPGLADKETQYF	TGTGCCAGCAGCATGAGCCCCGGACTAGCGGATAAAGAGACCCAGTACTTC
TRBD2	.	TRBV9	TRBJ2-7	15	CASSVGTSAGNEQYF	TGTGCCAGCAGCGTAGGCACTAGCGCAGGCAACGAGCAGTACTTC
.	.	TRBV6-1	TRBJ2-1	13	CASSEDGYNEQFF	TGTGCCAGCAGTGAGGACGGGTACAATGAGCAGTTCTTC
.	.	TRBV9	TRBJ2-1	17	CASSVSKVGVRVDEQFF	TGTGCCAGCAGCGTCTCTAAGGTGGGTGTCAGGGTCGATGAGCAGTTCTTC
.	.	TRBV2	TRBJ2-3	14	CASSPVRAPDTQYF	TGTGCCAGCAGCCCGGTGAGAGCCCCAGATACGCAGTATTTT
TRBD1	few	TRBV4-1	TRBJ1-5	15	CASSRHIGTDQPQHF	TGCGCCAGCAGCCGCCACATCGGGACAGATCAGCCCCAGCATTTT
.	.	TRBV2	TRBJ2-7	12	CASSQGAVEQYF	TGTGCCAGCTCGCAGGGCGCGGTCGAGCAGTACTTC
TRBD1	once	TRBV7-6	TRBJ2-5	16	CASSLTPGQMEESQYF	TGTGCCAGCAGCTTAACCCCGGGACAGATGGAAGAGTCCCAGTACTTC
TRBD1	.	TRBV13	TRBJ2-7	15	CASSFSGGAFHEQYF	TGTGCCAGCAGCTTCTCAGGGGGCGCGTTCCACGAGCAGTACTTC
.	.	TRBV7-9	TRBJ2-7	17	CASSLGKGRIKPYEQYF	TGTGCCAGCAGCTTGGGGAAGGGCCGGATTAAGCCTTACGAGCAGTACTTC
.	.	TRBV9	TRBJ2-7	14	CASSVAGETYEQYF	TGTGCCAGCAGCGTAGCGGGAGAAACCTACGAGCAGTACTTC
.	.	TRBV28	TRBJ1-5	15	CASTPLGAVNQPQHF	TGTGCCAGCACCCCCCTTGGGGCAGTCAATCAGCCCCAGCATTTT
.	.	TRBV19	TRBJ1-3	15	CASSIGWGAGNTIYF	TGTGCCAGTAGTATCGGATGGGGGGCTGGAAACACCATATATTTT
TRBD2	.	TRBV7-9	TRBJ2-7	14	CASNTGGSYYEQYF	TGTGCCAGCAATACGGGAGGGAGTTACTACGAGCAGTACTTC
TRBD2	.	TRBV13	TRBJ2-7	14	CASSPGDYTYEQYF	TGTGCCAGCAGCCCGGGGGACTACACCTACGAGCAGTACTTC
TRBD1	.	TRBV27	TRBJ2-7	14	CASSFDRVGRETLF	TGTGCCAGCAGTTTTGACAGGGTAGGTCGAGAGACCCTCTTC